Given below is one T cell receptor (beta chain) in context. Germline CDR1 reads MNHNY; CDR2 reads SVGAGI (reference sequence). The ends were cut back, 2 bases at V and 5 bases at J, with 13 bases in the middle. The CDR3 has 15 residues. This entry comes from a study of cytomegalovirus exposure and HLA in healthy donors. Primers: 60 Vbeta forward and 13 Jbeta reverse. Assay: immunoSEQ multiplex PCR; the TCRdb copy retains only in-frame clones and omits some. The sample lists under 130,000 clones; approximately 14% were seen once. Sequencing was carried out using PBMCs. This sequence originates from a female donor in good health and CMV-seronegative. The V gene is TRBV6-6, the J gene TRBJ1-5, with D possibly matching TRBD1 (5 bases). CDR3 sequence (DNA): TGTGCCAGCAGTTACCCCAACAGGCCTTATCAGCCCCAGCATTTT. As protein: CASSYPNRPYQPQHF.